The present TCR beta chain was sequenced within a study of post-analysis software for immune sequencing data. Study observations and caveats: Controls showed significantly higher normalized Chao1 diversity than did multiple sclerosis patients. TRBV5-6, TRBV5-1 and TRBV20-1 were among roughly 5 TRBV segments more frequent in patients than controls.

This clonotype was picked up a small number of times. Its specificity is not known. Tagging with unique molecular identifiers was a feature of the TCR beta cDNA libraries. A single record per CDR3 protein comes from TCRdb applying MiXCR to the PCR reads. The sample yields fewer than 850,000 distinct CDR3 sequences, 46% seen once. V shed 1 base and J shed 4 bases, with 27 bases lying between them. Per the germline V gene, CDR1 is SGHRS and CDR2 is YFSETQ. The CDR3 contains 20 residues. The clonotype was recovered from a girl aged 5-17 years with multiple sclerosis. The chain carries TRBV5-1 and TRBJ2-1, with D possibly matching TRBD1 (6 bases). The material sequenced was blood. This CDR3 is CASSLPVGEGGLTAYNEQFF. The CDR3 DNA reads TGCGCCAGCAGCTTGCCAGTAGGGGAAGGGGGTCTAACGGCATACAATGAGCAGTTCTTC.